This is a list of T cell receptor beta chains from one sample in a study of beta chain features in type 1 diabetes. The repertoire was sequenced with immunoSEQ multiplex PCR; TCRdb's copy has only in-frame clones and lacks some. The table includes hundreds of thousands of clones, 15% to 20% detected once. Sequenced material: naive CD4+ T cells from blood. These TCRs come from a woman aged 18 to 35 in good health. The CDR3 runs from the conserved cysteine through the conserved F or W. The order of the fields is J gene, V gene, D gene, clone size, CDR3 protein, CDR3 DNA. D genes are given only for firm matches. Size values are once, few and many counts, or a class for expanded clones, and some rows have none.

J: TRBJ2-1
V: TRBV7-8
D: NA
size: NA
CDR3: CASSQGPMEFYNEQFF
DNA: TGTGCCAGCAGTCAAGGACCGATGGAGTTTTACAATGAGCAGTTCTTC

J: TRBJ1-1
V: TRBV2
D: NA
size: NA
CDR3: CASTGDRRTEAFF
DNA: TGTGCCAGTACAGGAGACAGGAGGACTGAAGCTTTCTTT

J: TRBJ2-6
V: TRBV7-3
D: NA
size: NA
CDR3: CASSLTAGLSSGANVLTF
DNA: TGTGCCAGCAGCTTAACTGCAGGGTTGAGCTCTGGGGCCAACGTCCTGACTTTC

J: TRBJ2-5
V: TRBV5-1
D: NA
size: few
CDR3: CASSLSAGETQYF
DNA: TGCGCCAGCAGCTTAAGCGCGGGGGAGACCCAGTACTTC

J: TRBJ2-7
V: TRBV7-2
D: NA
size: few
CDR3: CASSLAQTISYEQYF
DNA: TGTGCCAGCAGCTTAGCGCAGACGATCTCCTACGAGCAGTACTTC

J: TRBJ2-5
V: TRBV2
D: NA
size: NA
CDR3: CASSLQETQYF
DNA: TGTGCCAGCAGTCTACAAGAGACCCAGTACTTC

J: TRBJ2-7
V: TRBV9
D: NA
size: few
CDR3: CASSVSPNLRGFEQYF
DNA: TGTGCCAGCAGCGTAAGCCCGAATCTACGGGGCTTCGAGCAGTACTTC

J: TRBJ1-2
V: TRBV5-1
D: NA
size: few
CDR3: CASSLAQNYGYTF
DNA: TGCGCCAGCAGCTTGGCACAGAACTATGGCTACACCTTC

J: TRBJ1-4
V: TRBV7-2
D: NA
size: NA
CDR3: CASSWSARPRDEKLFF
DNA: TGTGCCAGCAGCTGGAGTGCGCGGCCACGGGATGAAAAACTGTTTTTT

J: TRBJ2-1
V: TRBV2
D: NA
size: NA
CDR3: CASSDSKWNEQFF
DNA: TGTGCCAGCAGCGATTCAAAGTGGAATGAGCAGTTCTTC

J: TRBJ2-3
V: TRBV7-9
D: NA
size: NA
CDR3: CASSLSGSTDTQYF
DNA: TGTGCCAGCAGCTTATCTGGGAGCACAGATACGCAGTATTTT

J: TRBJ2-7
V: TRBV10-2
D: NA
size: few
CDR3: CASSELVGAYEQYF
DNA: TGCGCCAGCAGTGAGTTAGTCGGAGCCTACGAGCAGTACTTC

J: TRBJ2-1
V: TRBV28
D: NA
size: few
CDR3: CASSAGGKGNEQFF
DNA: TGTGCCAGCAGTGCCGGCGGGAAGGGGAATGAGCAGTTCTTC

J: TRBJ2-7
V: TRBV7-2
D: NA
size: few
CDR3: CASSLWDTAYEQYF
DNA: TGTGCCAGCAGCTTATGGGACACTGCCTACGAGCAGTACTTC

J: TRBJ2-5
V: TRBV7-9
D: TRBD2
size: NA
CDR3: CASSTYRLAGAETQYF
DNA: TGTGCCAGCAGCACATACCGGCTAGCGGGTGCAGAGACCCAGTACTTC

J: TRBJ2-1
V: TRBV7-2
D: TRBD1
size: NA
CDR3: CASSPQGAMTYNEQFF
DNA: TGTGCCAGCAGCCCCCAGGGGGCGATGACCTACAATGAGCAGTTCTTC

J: TRBJ2-4
V: TRBV15
D: TRBD2
size: NA
CDR3: CATSREPSGLAGSKNIQYF
DNA: TGTGCCACCAGCAGAGAGCCCAGTGGACTAGCGGGAAGCAAAAACATTCAGTACTTC

J: TRBJ2-5
V: TRBV14
D: NA
size: many
CDR3: CASSQGLDSLPYF
DNA: TGTGCCAGCAGCCAAGGTTTGGACAGCCTCCCGTACTTC

J: TRBJ1-1
V: TRBV6-4
D: NA
size: few
CDR3: CASSVSSNTEAFF
DNA: TGTGCCAGCAGTGTGAGCTCGAACACTGAAGCTTTCTTT

J: TRBJ2-4
V: TRBV6-5
D: NA
size: NA
CDR3: CASSTNSKNIQYF
DNA: TGTGCCAGCTCGACTAACTCCAAAAACATTCAGTACTTC

J: TRBJ2-7
V: TRBV6-5
D: NA
size: NA
CDR3: CASSYGRDEQYF
DNA: TGTGCCAGCAGTTACGGTAGGGACGAGCAGTACTTC

J: TRBJ2-5
V: TRBV20-1
D: NA
size: few
CDR3: CSARQATQYF
DNA: TGCAGTGCTAGGCAGGCGACCCAGTACTTC

J: TRBJ1-1
V: TRBV7-2
D: NA
size: NA
CDR3: CASSLVFSRSEAFF
DNA: TGTGCCAGCAGCTTAGTATTTAGTAGGTCAGAAGCTTTCTTT

J: TRBJ2-2
V: TRBV10-3
D: TRBD1
size: NA
CDR3: CAIRGQGAAGELFF
DNA: TGTGCCATCAGGGGACAGGGGGCGGCCGGGGAGCTGTTTTTT

J: TRBJ2-5
V: TRBV15
D: TRBD2
size: NA
CDR3: CATSRTTSELWAQYF
DNA: TGTGCCACCAGCAGAACGACTAGCGAACTTTGGGCCCAGTACTTC

J: TRBJ2-7
V: TRBV5-4
D: NA
size: NA
CDR3: CASSLDGGPSYEQYF
DNA: TGTGCCAGCAGCTTGGATGGGGGACCTTCCTACGAGCAGTACTTC

J: TRBJ2-5
V: TRBV28
D: NA
size: few
CDR3: CASTDSGPLQETQYF
DNA: TGTGCCAGCACCGACTCAGGGCCTCTCCAAGAGACCCAGTACTTC

J: TRBJ1-1
V: TRBV7-8
D: TRBD1
size: NA
CDR3: CASSRQGAGEAFF
DNA: TGTGCCAGCAGCAGACAGGGGGCTGGTGAAGCTTTCTTT

J: TRBJ1-2
V: TRBV5-4
D: TRBD1
size: NA
CDR3: CASRPDRVNYGYTF
DNA: TGTGCCAGCAGACCGGACAGGGTGAACTATGGCTACACCTTC

J: TRBJ2-3
V: TRBV7-8
D: TRBD1
size: few
CDR3: CASSKGQGNTQYF
DNA: TGTGCCAGCAGCAAGGGACAGGGGAATACGCAGTATTTT

J: TRBJ2-6
V: TRBV2
D: NA
size: few
CDR3: CASRQGTSGANVLTF
DNA: TGTGCCAGCAGACAGGGAACCTCTGGGGCCAACGTCCTGACTTTC

J: TRBJ2-1
V: TRBV25-1
D: TRBD2
size: NA
CDR3: CASSGGTSGHNEQFF
DNA: TGTGCCAGCAGTGGGGGGACTAGCGGTCACAATGAGCAGTTCTTC

J: TRBJ1-1
V: TRBV5-6
D: NA
size: few
CDR3: CASSSKDSEAFF
DNA: TGTGCCAGCAGCTCCAAGGACAGTGAAGCTTTCTTT

J: TRBJ2-7
V: TRBV6-5
D: NA
size: NA
CDR3: CASSSTLSYEQYF
DNA: TGTGCCAGCAGTTCGACACTCTCCTACGAGCAGTACTTC

J: TRBJ1-4
V: TRBV4-2
D: TRBD1
size: NA
CDR3: CASSQVSWGQGVPNEKLFF
DNA: TGTGCCAGCAGCCAGGTATCTTGGGGACAGGGCGTACCTAATGAAAAACTGTTTTTT

J: TRBJ2-2
V: TRBV23-1
D: TRBD2
size: NA
CDR3: CASSQSKSSGSGTGELFF
DNA: TGCGCCAGCAGTCAATCAAAATCTAGCGGGAGTGGCACCGGGGAGCTGTTTTTT

J: TRBJ2-2
V: TRBV4-1
D: TRBD2
size: NA
CDR3: CASSQSHREGRRLTGELFF
DNA: TGCGCCAGCAGCCAAAGCCACCGGGAGGGTCGACGGTTGACCGGGGAGCTGTTTTTT

J: TRBJ2-1
V: TRBV6-6
D: NA
size: NA
CDR3: CASSYSSGEGNEQFF
DNA: TGTGCCAGCAGTTACTCGTCGGGAGAAGGCAATGAGCAGTTCTTC

J: TRBJ2-5
V: TRBV28
D: NA
size: NA
CDR3: CASSFLSQTGRETQYF
DNA: TGTGCCAGCAGTTTCCTTAGTCAAACAGGTCGTGAGACCCAGTACTTC

J: TRBJ2-3
V: TRBV7-9
D: NA
size: NA
CDR3: CASSLGRTPDTQYF
DNA: TGTGCCAGCAGCTTAGGGAGGACCCCAGATACGCAGTATTTT

J: TRBJ2-3
V: TRBV7-2
D: TRBD2
size: NA
CDR3: CASSPDWTRAQYF
DNA: TGTGCCAGCAGCCCAGACTGGACTAGGGCGCAGTATTTT

J: TRBJ2-7
V: TRBV28
D: NA
size: few
CDR3: CASSLVVPYEQYF
DNA: TGTGCCAGCAGTTTGGTAGTGCCCTACGAGCAGTACTTC